The entry below gives a single T cell receptor (beta chain) sequence along with its context. Its antigen target is currently unknown. Base qualities are missing; no much larger clone stands one base away. A FACSAria II was used to sort memory CD4+ T cells, defined as single viable CD3+CD4+CD8-CD45RO+ cells. CMV serostatus was assessed using a Roche Elecsys assay, by which serum IgG against CMV pp150, pp28, p38 and p52 was detected. Following thawing, total CD4+ T cells were enriched through positive selection using CD4 magnetic microbeads. The samples came from a separate study whose specific focus was interrogating the CD4+ T cell memory repertoire. Following standard operating procedures, peripheral blood mononuclear cells were isolated and cryopreserved, while serum was kept at -80 degrees C. CD3-PerCP (BW264/56), CD4-APC (RPA-T4), CD45RO-PE (UCHT1) and CD8-Pacific Orange (3B5) antibodies were used for staining, and non-viable cells were excluded with Sytox blue.

Genomic DNA was extracted from sorted cells with the Quick-DNA Microprep Kit. Amplification of TCRbeta DNA was done with the immunoSEQ hsTCRbeta kit, following the protocol from the manufacturer. TCRbeta libraries were sequenced on an Illumina MiSeq instrument. Per the original workflow: After out-of-frame sequences were removed, 2 million to 2.5 million distinct TCRbeta sequences remained, averaging about 66,813 per individual. Each individual was scored according to the count of roughly 170 previously reported CMV-associated TCRbeta sequences and the total productive distinct TCRbeta count. A beta-binomial model was reimplemented in Python, and scikit-learn random forests with default parameters were trained on US cohort data. Classifier performance on the Belgian cohort was summarized as median AUC with percentile confidence intervals calculated over 10,000 bootstrap iterations. Held by TCRdb, this immuneACCESS table contains in-frame sequences only and omits some clones. Under half of the omission traces to an unresolved V gene where checked; the cause of the rest is unknown. The D gene and trimming were derived from the DNA, and the V and J assignments and clone size from that table. This sample holds roughly 60,000 clones; 81% were observed only once. Together, the top ten hold roughly 1% of the sample.

This specimen belongs to a study of memory CD4+ T cells and cytomegalovirus serostatus (dated by TCRdb to the late 2010s). Regarding the complete study: The 33 healthy Belgian adults in the cohort included 9 who were CMV seropositive and roughly 25 who were CMV seronegative. To replicate a published TCR-based CMV serostatus classifier, the researchers sequenced the CD4+ memory TCRbeta repertoires of a Belgian cohort whose cytomegalovirus serostatus was known. Broad study findings and their caveats: Only CD4+CD45RO+ memory cells were sequenced, in contrast to the original study, which included naive and memory CD4+ and CD8+ populations. For CMV serostatus prediction, a median bootstrapped AUC of approximately 0.95 was reached with the original framework, and a median bootstrapped AUC of approximately 0.9 was reached with a US-trained random forest. On the Belgian cohort, the classifier based on the original framework reached a median bootstrapped AUC of approximately 0.94, with a 95% CI of 0.76-1.00. Of around 160 previously reported CMV-associated TCRbeta sequences, some 67 appeared in the CD4+ memory repertoires, each in one to five individuals. The results were interpreted as suggesting that the CMV-associated TCR signature is largely present in the CD4+ memory repertoire.

The CDR3 runs 17 residues from the cysteine to the phenylalanine. Only CDR3 DNA is held: 51 bases, read in frame from base 1. V is clipped by 1 base and J by 2 bases, and the sequence between their germline boundaries is 15 bases long. From the germline V gene, CDR1 is MGHRA and CDR2 is YSYEKL. The chain links TRBV4-1 with TRBJ1-3; no confident D gene assignment can be made. The sequenced material came from memory CD4+ T cells from blood. The TCR was taken from an adult in good health and CMV-seronegative. The CDR3 corresponds to CASSQANLIRAGNTIYF. The bases read TGCGCCAGCAGCCAAGCCAACCTCATCCGGGCTGGAAACACCATATATTTT.